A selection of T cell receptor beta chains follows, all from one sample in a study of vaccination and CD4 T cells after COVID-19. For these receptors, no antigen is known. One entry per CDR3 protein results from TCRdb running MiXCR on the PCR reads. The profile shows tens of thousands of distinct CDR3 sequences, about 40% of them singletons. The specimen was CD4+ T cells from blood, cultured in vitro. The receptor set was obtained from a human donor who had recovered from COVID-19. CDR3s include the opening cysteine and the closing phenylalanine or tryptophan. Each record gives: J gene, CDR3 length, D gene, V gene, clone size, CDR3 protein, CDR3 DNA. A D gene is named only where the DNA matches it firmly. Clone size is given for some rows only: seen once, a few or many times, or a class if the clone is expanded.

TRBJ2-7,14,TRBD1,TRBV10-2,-,CASKTGTGEGEQYF,TGCGCCAGCAAAACAGGGACAGGGGAGGGGGAGCAGTACTTC
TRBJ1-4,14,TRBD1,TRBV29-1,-,CSVELTGSNEKLFF,TGCAGCGTTGAATTGACAGGGTCTAATGAAAAACTGTTTTTT
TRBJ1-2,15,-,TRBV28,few,CASSGGGGANYGYTF,TGTGCCAGCTCGGGGGGGGGCGGAGCAAACTATGGCTACACCTTC
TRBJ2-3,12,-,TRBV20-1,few,CSARGPTDTQYF,TGCAGTGCTAGGGGTCCCACAGATACGCAGTATTTT
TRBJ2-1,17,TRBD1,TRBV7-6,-,CASSLAYRGSSYNEQFF,TGTGCCAGCAGCTTAGCTTACAGGGGTAGCTCCTACAATGAGCAGTTCTTC
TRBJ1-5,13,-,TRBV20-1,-,CSAREVANQPQHF,TGCAGTGCTAGAGAGGTGGCCAATCAGCCCCAGCATTTT
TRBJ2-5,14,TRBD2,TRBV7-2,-,CASGTLSGRETQYF,TGTGCCAGCGGCACTCTTAGCGGGAGAGAGACCCAGTACTTC
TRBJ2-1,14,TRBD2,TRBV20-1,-,CSAPGLAGGAEQFF,TGCAGTGCCCCGGGACTAGCGGGGGGGGCCGAGCAGTTCTTC
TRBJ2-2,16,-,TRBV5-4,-,CASSIPGTAVGGELFF,TGTGCCAGCAGTATACCCGGGACGGCTGTTGGTGGGGAGCTGTTTTTT
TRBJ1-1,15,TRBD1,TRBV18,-,CASSPRDRVNTEAFF,TGTGCCAGCTCACCTCGGGACAGGGTAAACACTGAAGCTTTCTTT
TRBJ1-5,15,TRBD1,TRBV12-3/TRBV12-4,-,CASSLARQGSQPQHF,TGTGCCAGCAGTTTAGCAAGACAGGGGTCCCAGCCCCAGCATTTT
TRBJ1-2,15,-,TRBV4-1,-,CASSQAAGVAYGYTF,TGCGCCAGCAGCCAAGCGGCAGGCGTAGCCTATGGCTACACCTTC
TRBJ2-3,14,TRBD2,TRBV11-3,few,CASSFNAGGSTQYF,TGTGCCAGCAGCTTCAACGCGGGGGGATCTACGCAGTATTTT
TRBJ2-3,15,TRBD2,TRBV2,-,CASSARLAGSDTQYF,TGTGCCAGCAGTGCCCGACTAGCGGGGTCAGATACGCAGTATTTT
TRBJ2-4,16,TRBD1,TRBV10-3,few,CAISESGTGAPNIQYF,TGTGCCATCAGTGAGTCCGGGACAGGGGCGCCTAACATTCAGTACTTC
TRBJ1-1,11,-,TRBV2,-,CASRGPVEAFF,TGTGCCAGCAGAGGCCCCGTTGAAGCTTTCTTT
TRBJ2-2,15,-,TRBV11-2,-,CASSLIRGNTGELFF,TGTGCCAGCAGCTTAATAAGGGGGAACACCGGGGAGCTGTTTTTT
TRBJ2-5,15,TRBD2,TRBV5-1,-,CASSRGTSGKETQYF,TGCGCCAGCAGTCGCGGGACTAGCGGTAAAGAGACCCAGTACTTC
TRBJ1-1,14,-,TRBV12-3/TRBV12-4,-,CASRLQVMNTEAFF,TGTGCCAGCAGGCTACAGGTTATGAACACTGAAGCTTTCTTT
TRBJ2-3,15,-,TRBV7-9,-,CASSFRASFTDTQYF,TGTGCCAGCAGCTTCAGGGCCTCTTTCACAGATACGCAGTATTTT
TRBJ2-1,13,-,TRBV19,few,CASSIHGYNEQFF,TGTGCCAGTAGTATCCACGGTTACAATGAGCAGTTCTTC
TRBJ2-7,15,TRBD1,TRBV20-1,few,CSARSPTGFRSEQYF,TGCAGTGCTAGGTCCCCGACAGGGTTCAGGTCCGAGCAGTACTTC
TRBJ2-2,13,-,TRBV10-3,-,CAISEGNTGELFF,TGTGCCATCAGTGAGGGGAACACCGGGGAGCTGTTTTTT
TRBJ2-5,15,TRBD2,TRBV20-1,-,CSARVASGDQETQYF,TGCAGTGCTAGAGTGGCTAGCGGGGATCAAGAGACCCAGTACTTC
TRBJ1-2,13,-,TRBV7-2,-,CASSQTSFYGYTF,TGTGCCAGCAGCCAAACCAGCTTCTATGGCTACACCTTC
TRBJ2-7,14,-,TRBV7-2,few,CASRLPGETYEQYF,TGTGCCAGCAGGCTCCCGGGCGAGACCTACGAGCAGTACTTC
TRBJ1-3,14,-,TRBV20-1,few,CSARAASEGNTIYF,TGCAGTGCTAGAGCCGCCTCTGAAGGAAACACCATATATTTT
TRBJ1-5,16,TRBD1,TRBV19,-,CASSSRPRGPNQPQHF,TGTGCCAGTAGCTCCCGCCCGAGGGGGCCAAATCAGCCCCAGCATTTT
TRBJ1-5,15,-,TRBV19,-,CASTPPRRGSQPQHF,TGTGCCAGTACCCCACCGCGGCGGGGGAGTCAGCCCCAGCATTTT
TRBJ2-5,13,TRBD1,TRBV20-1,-,CSARFRGLETQYF,TGCAGTGCTAGGTTCAGGGGGCTAGAGACCCAGTACTTC
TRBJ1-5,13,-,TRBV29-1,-,CSVRQGSNQPQHF,TGCAGCGTCCGGCAGGGTAGCAATCAGCCCCAGCATTTT
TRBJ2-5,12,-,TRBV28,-,CASSLGQETQYF,TGTGCCAGCAGTTTAGGGCAAGAGACCCAGTACTTC
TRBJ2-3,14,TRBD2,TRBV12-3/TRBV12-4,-,CASHLAGAAHTQYF,TGTGCCAGCCACTTAGCGGGGGCCGCCCATACGCAGTATTTT
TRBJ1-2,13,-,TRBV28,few,CASSLQGRGGYTF,TGTGCCAGCAGCCTCCAGGGAAGAGGCGGCTACACCTTC
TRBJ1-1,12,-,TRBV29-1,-,CSASRQNTEAFF,TGCAGCGCCTCCCGACAGAACACTGAAGCTTTCTTT
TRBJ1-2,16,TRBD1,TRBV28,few,CASSFFPGQGRVNNTF,TGTGCCAGCAGTTTTTTCCCCGGACAGGGGCGGGTTAATAACACCTTC
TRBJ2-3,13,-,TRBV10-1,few,CASRGRSTDTQYF,TGCGCCAGCAGGGGGCGGAGCACAGATACGCAGTATTTT
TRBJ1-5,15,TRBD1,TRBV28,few,CASRWTGGGNQPQHF,TGTGCCAGCAGGTGGACAGGGGGCGGCAATCAGCCCCAGCATTTT
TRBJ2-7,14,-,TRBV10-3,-,CASRESGSSYEQYF,TGTGCCAGCAGGGAATCCGGTAGCTCCTACGAGCAGTACTTC
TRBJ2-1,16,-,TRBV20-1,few,CSARVRSRDHYNEQFF,TGCAGTGCTAGAGTCCGTTCGCGGGATCACTACAATGAGCAGTTCTTC
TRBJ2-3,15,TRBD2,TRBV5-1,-,CASRGVGGSTDTQYF,TGCGCCAGCAGGGGGGTCGGGGGGAGCACAGATACGCAGTATTTT
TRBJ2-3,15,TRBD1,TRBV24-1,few,CATSAPDRGDDTQYF,TGTGCCACCAGTGCCCCGGACAGGGGTGATGATACGCAGTATTTT
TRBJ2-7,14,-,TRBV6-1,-,CASRNQGSSYEQYF,TGTGCCAGCAGGAACCAGGGATCCTCCTACGAGCAGTACTTC
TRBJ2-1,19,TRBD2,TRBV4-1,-,CASSQDSMVAGGPSNEQFF,TGCGCCAGCAGCCAAGATTCTATGGTAGCGGGAGGGCCCTCGAATGAGCAGTTCTTC
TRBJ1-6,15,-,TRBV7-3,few,CASSHRGQRNSPLHF,TGTGCCAGCAGCCACCGGGGGCAGAGGAATTCACCCCTCCACTTT
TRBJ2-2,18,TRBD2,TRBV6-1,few,CASSLREAGDANTGELFF,TGTGCCAGCAGTCTCCGGGAGGCGGGGGACGCGAACACCGGGGAGCTGTTTTTT
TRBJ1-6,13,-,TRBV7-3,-,CASSPPVNSPLHF,TGTGCCAGCAGCCCTCCAGTTAATTCACCCCTCCACTTT
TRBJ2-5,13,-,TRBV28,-,CASRETLEETQYF,TGTGCCAGCCGGGAAACATTAGAAGAGACCCAGTACTTC
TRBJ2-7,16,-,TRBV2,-,CASIIDRQASSYEQYF,TGTGCCAGCATCATCGATAGACAGGCCAGCTCCTACGAGCAGTACTTC
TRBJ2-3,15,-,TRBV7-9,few,CASSLVIGATDTQYF,TGTGCCAGCAGCTTAGTTATAGGGGCCACAGATACGCAGTATTTT
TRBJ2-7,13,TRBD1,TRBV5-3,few,CARSWDSSYEQYF,TGTGCCAGAAGTTGGGACAGCTCCTACGAGCAGTACTTC
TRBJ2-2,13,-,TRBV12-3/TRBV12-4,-,CASSFSYTGELFF,TGTGCCAGCAGTTTTAGTTACACCGGGGAGCTGTTTTTT
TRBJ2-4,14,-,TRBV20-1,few,CSARSAVAKNIQYF,TGCAGTGCTAGGTCAGCGGTAGCCAAAAACATTCAGTACTTC
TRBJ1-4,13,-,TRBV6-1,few,CASQGRSNEKLFF,TGTGCCAGCCAGGGCAGATCCAATGAAAAACTGTTTTTT